This TCR beta chain was found in a study of blood T cell repertoires in COVID-19 (TCRdb year 2020). General notes on the study: Samples from collaborators originated in the United States, Italy and Spain and spanned both the acute and convalescent phases of COVID-19. Deeply sampled blood TCRbeta repertoires from subjects exposed to, actively infected with, or recovered from COVID-19 were included in the dataset. The material from the prospective study consisted of cDNA or gDNA derived from T cells, B-cell-depleted T cells, or PBMCs. Sample metadata almost always included a de-identified subject ID, COVID-19 status, age in years and sex. HLA class I and class II types, where available, came from metadata supplied by the sample provider rather than from assay-based typing. The samples were drawn from the first 160 participants of the ongoing ImmuneRACE study and from 1,254 subjects provided by 6 global collaborators. A freely available public database, intended as a resource for researchers studying the immune response to SARS-CoV-2, is where the repertoires were released. Here is what the overall study found, with its caveats: The quantity of clinical and demographic metadata differed by source and by participant and was supplied without curation.

TCRbeta CDR3 regions were amplified from genomic DNA using the immunoSEQ Assay, a bias-controlled multiplex PCR. The authors' pipeline ran thus. Nucleated cell counts per sample were estimated from amplification of reference gene primers within the assay. Sequence reads were collapsed and filtered to measure the absolute abundance of every unique TCRbeta CDR3 rearrangement. For each sample, productive Simpson clonality was calculated by taking the square root of Simpson's diversity index across productive rearrangements. TCRdb's version of the immuneACCESS table is confined to in-frame rearrangements and falls short of the full clone set. An unresolved V gene accounts for under half of the shortfall where checked; the remainder is of unknown origin. That table supplies the V and J calls and clone size; D and trimming were determined from the DNA. The sample table shows fewer than 350,000 clones, and around 85% are seen once. The ten largest clones add up to around 2.1% of the sample.

For this clone: The antigen it recognizes is unknown. There are no base qualities to consult, and no much larger clone falls within one base.

Another Seattle source contributed samples from volunteer blood donors who had recovered from COVID-19. Collaborating institutions collected whole blood in K2EDTA tubes following their own protocols. Collaborator samples were shipped for TCRbeta analysis as frozen whole blood, isolated PBMCs, or DNA extracted from either sample type. The specimen sequenced was peripheral blood. The source is a woman aged 30 to 39 who had recovered from COVID-19.

The nucleotide sequence is TGTGCCACCAGTGGTGGGAGCTCCTACGAGCAGTACTTC. Its protein product is CATSGGSSYEQYF. Rearrangement joined TRBV24-1 to TRBJ2-7; the D segment could be TRBD2, given 5 matching bases. V loses 5 bases, J loses 0 bases, and the germline ends lie 7 bases apart. The germline V gene supplies CDR1 KGHDR and CDR2 SFDVKD. Including cysteine and phenylalanine, the CDR3 has 13 amino acids. Here the CDR3 DNA is all that survives: 39 bases in frame from base 1.